The 30 T cell receptor beta chains below come from one sample, sequenced in a study of technical replicates of blood from a few donors. Libraries were prepared by immunoSEQ multiplex PCR; TCRdb keeps only in-frame clonotypes and omits some of them. This sample has around 67,000 clones, with just under 97% found just once. Specimen: T cells isolated from PBMCs. These receptors were collected from a human donor in good health.

The chain recombines TRBV6-5 with TRBJ1-2, with 11 positions matching TRBD1. This CDR3 comprises 12 residues. V dropped 8 bases and J dropped 8; count of bases not matched to a gene: 4. CDR1 MNHEY and CDR2 SVGAGI come from the germline V gene. In DNA, the CDR3 is TGTGCCAGCTCCCGGACAGGGGGCGGCTACACCTTC. This translates into CASSRTGGGYTF.

The chain carries TRBV27 and TRBJ2-7; D possibly corresponds to TRBD2 (6 bases). Trimming left V 4 bases short and J 5 bases short, with 15 bases between. In germline, CDR1 is MNHEY, CDR2 SMNVEV (reference sequence). The CDR3 has 14 amino acids. In nucleotides, the CDR3 is TGTGCCAGCAGTTGGTCGGGAGTATCAGACGAGCAGTACTTC. This sequence encodes CASSWSGVSDEQYF.

The J gene is TRBJ2-3, the V gene TRBV14; maybe TRBD2 (6 bases). Germline CDR1 SGHDN, CDR2 FVKESK. V dropped 4 bases and J dropped 2 bases, with 7 bases sitting between them. The CDR3 totals 13 residues. CDR3 region: CASSRLDTDTQYF. The CDR3 coding sequence is TGTGCCAGCAGCCGACTAGACACAGATACGCAGTATTTT.

This chain connects TRBV18 to TRBJ2-7; weak D call: TRBD2 (6 bases). The CDR3 totals 15 residues. CDR1 is KGHSH and CDR2 is LQKENI in the germline V gene. Trimming stripped 2 bases from V and 0 bases from J, with 11 bases between. CDR3 amino acids: CASSPVAGFSYEQYF. In DNA, the CDR3 is TGTGCCAGCTCACCAGTGGCGGGATTCTCCTACGAGCAGTACTTC.

The chain is built from TRBV6-1 and TRBJ2-7, with 7 nucleotides matching TRBD1. The CDR3 extends over 14 amino acids. Unmatched junction bases numbered 5, after V lost 6 bases and J lost 0 bases. From germline, CDR1 is MNHNS and CDR2 SASEGT. CDR3 sequence: CASSQDRYSYEQYF. CDR3 nucleotide sequence: TGTGCCAGCAGCCAGGACAGGTACTCCTACGAGCAGTACTTC.

This clone has just a few counts. The chain links TRBV7-9 to TRBJ1-5; D is perhaps TRBD1 (5 bases). This CDR3 has 13 amino acids. With 5 bases removed from V and 6 bases from J, the gap between germline ends came to 11 bases. The V gene's germline CDR1 is SEHNR and CDR2 FQNEAQ (reference sequence). The CDR3 loop reads CASSPNRTQPQHF. The CDR3 DNA follows: TGTGCCAGCAGCCCTAACAGGACTCAGCCCCAGCATTTT.

V and J are TRBV30 and TRBJ2-7; 7 bases map to TRBD2. Germline CDR1 reads GTSNPN; CDR2 reads SVGIG (reference sequence). This CDR3 comprises 16 residues. Unmatched junction bases numbered 11, after V lost 1 base and J lost 2 bases. The CDR3 is CAWSERLTAGPYEQYF. CDR3 DNA sequence: TGTGCCTGGAGTGAGCGTTTGACAGCGGGGCCCTACGAGCAGTACTTC.

The V call is TRBV2, the J call TRBJ1-1; the D gene is possibly TRBD1 (6 bases). The germline gives CDR1 SNHLY, CDR2 FYNNEI. The CDR3 sequence is 13 residues long. V lost 4 bases and J 3 bases, leaving 9 bases between the germline ends. The CDR3 sequence is CASSGTADTEAFF. In nucleotides, the CDR3 is TGTGCCAGCAGTGGGACAGCCGACACTGAAGCTTTCTTT.

The genes are TRBV30 and TRBJ1-3, with 9 positions matching TRBD1. The trim removed 1 base at V and 7 bases at J, leaving 11 bases unmatched. CDR1 is GTSNPN, CDR2 SVGIG, per germline (reference sequence). The CDR3 has 16 residues. CDR3 DNA: TGTGCCTGGAGTGCGGAAGGACAGGGGCTGTTGAACACCATATATTTT. It is translated as CAWSAEGQGLLNTIYF.

The chain employs TRBV28 and TRBJ1-1; 9 positions match TRBD1. Trimming at V came to 3 bases and at J to 4 bases, leaving 3 bases not matched to a gene. This CDR3 has 14 amino acids. Germline V CDR1 and CDR2: MDHEN, SYDVKM. CDR3 nucleotide sequence: TGTGCCAGCAGTTTTCCGGACAGGGGCACTGAAGCTTTCTTT. Protein sequence: CASSFPDRGTEAFF.

The chain couples TRBV14 to TRBJ2-7; 9 bases match TRBD1. The CDR3 totals 16 residues. CDR1 SGHDN and CDR2 FVKESK come from the germline V gene. J was trimmed by 4 bases and V by 4 bases; bases with no gene match: 11. In DNA form, the CDR3 reads TGTGCCAGCAGCCGCAACACCGGGACAGGGTTGTACGAGCAGTACTTC. Residues: CASSRNTGTGLYEQYF. The whole variable domain, filled in from reference TRBV14 and TRBJ2-7, reads EAGVTQFPSHSVIEKGQTVTLRCDPISGHDNLYWYRRVMGKEIKFLLHFVKESKQDESGMPNNRFLAERTGGTYSTLKVQPAELEDSGVYFCASSRNTGTGLYEQYFGPGTRLTVT.

The V call is TRBV25-1, the J call TRBJ1-1; TRBD1 matches 7 bases. V lost 5 bases to trimming and J lost 7 bases; unmatched junction nucleotides: 7. This CDR3 region has 13 residues. Per the germline V gene, CDR1 is MGHDK and CDR2 is SYGVNS. CDR3 amino acids: CASSSWGQLEAFF. DNA of the CDR3: TGTGCCAGCAGTTCGTGGGGACAGCTTGAAGCTTTCTTT.

The chain carries TRBV6-6 and TRBJ2-5, with unresolved D. V dropped 1 base and J dropped 4 bases, with 4 bases sitting between them. This CDR3 comprises 12 residues. Germline V gene data show CDR1 as MNHNY and CDR2 as SVGAGI (reference sequence). The CDR3 sequence is CASSYFRETQYF. The CDR3 nucleotides read TGTGCCAGCAGTTACTTCAGAGAGACCCAGTACTTC.

The rearrangement uses TRBV18 and TRBJ2-2, with TRBD1 identical over 10 bases. The germline V gene has CDR1 KGHSH and CDR2 LQKENI. The CDR3 extends over 17 amino acids. The V segment lost 2 bases and the J segment 2 bases; nucleotides outside the gene matches: 5. CDR3 in DNA: TGTGCCAGCTCACCATTCGGGACAGGGGCCAACACCGGGGAGCTGTTTTTT. Residues: CASSPFGTGANTGELFF.

Only one count was recorded for this clone. The rearrangement joins TRBV6-5 to TRBJ2-1, with 7 bases fitting TRBD2. Per germline, CDR1 MNHEY and CDR2 SVGAGI. The trim removed 8 bases at V and 6 bases at J, leaving 4 bases unmatched. The CDR3 consists of 12 residues. CDR3 coding DNA: TGTGCCAGCTTCGGCGGGAGCAATGAGCAGTTCTTC. It is translated as CASFGGSNEQFF.

The chain recombines TRBV19 with TRBJ1-1, with 7 bases aligning to TRBD1. Per germline, CDR1 LNHDA and CDR2 SQIVND (reference sequence). After removal of 4 bases from V and 8 bases from J, the junction contained 10 bases not matched to a gene. The CDR3 spans 14 residues. CDR3 region: CASSSLFDRAEAFF. The CDR3 DNA follows: TGTGCCAGTAGTAGTCTGTTTGACAGGGCCGAAGCTTTCTTT.

The CDR3 sequence: CASRLCSSPETQYF. DNA of the CDR3: TGTGCAAGTCGCTTATGCTCTAGCCCAGAGACCCAGTACTTC. The J gene is TRBJ2-5, the V gene TRBV12-2; the table gives TRBD2 as D, unverified against the DNA. TRBV12-2 is shown as a pseudogene. There are 14 residues in the CDR3.

The chain couples TRBV9 to TRBJ2-3, with D possibly matching TRBD2 (6 bases). Trimming removed 3 bases at V and 0 bases at J, with 11 bases between. CDR3 length: 15 amino acids. Germline V gene sequence: CDR1 SGDLS, CDR2 YYNGEE. CDR3 sequence: CASSDPGGSTDTQYF. The DNA of the CDR3 is TGTGCCAGCAGCGACCCCGGGGGAAGCACAGATACGCAGTATTTT.

The chain combines TRBV2 with TRBJ2-3, with TRBD2 matching 8 bases. The junction had 10 bases not matched to a gene; V was cut back by 8 bases and J by 6 bases. CDR3 length: 14 amino acids. Germline V gives CDR1 SNHLY, CDR2 FYNNEI. The CDR3 DNA follows: TGTGCCAGCTTACGGGAGGGGTTGGTGGATACGCAGTATTTT. Protein product: CASLREGLVDTQYF.

The CDR3 here is CASSSWDRFGHSNQPQHF. The CDR3 region has the DNA TGTGCCAGCAGTTCCTGGGACAGGTTTGGCCATAGCAATCAGCCCCAGCATTTT. The rearrangement joins TRBV28 to TRBJ1-5, with 8 bases matching TRBD1. Germline lookup yields CDR1 MDHEN and CDR2 SYDVKM. There are 18 residues in the CDR3. Germline trimming cut 4 bases from V and 0 bases from J; bases unmatched to any gene: 11.

The V gene is TRBV10-1, the J gene TRBJ2-2; tentatively, D is TRBD2 (5 bases). The germline gives CDR1 WNHNN, CDR2 SYGVQD (reference sequence). Trimming took 8 bases from V and 4 from J, leaving 11 bases between them. The CDR3 contains 13 residues. CDR3 coding DNA: TGCGCCAGCGGGAGCGGTGTCACCGGGGAGCTGTTTTTT. Its protein is CASGSGVTGELFF.

This chain links TRBV28 with TRBJ2-7; tentatively, D is TRBD1 (5 bases). CDR1 is MDHEN, CDR2 SYDVKM, per germline. V was shortened by 6 bases and J by 1 base, with 25 bases between the two germline ends. The CDR3 consists of 18 residues. The CDR3 DNA reads as TGTGCCAGCAGACCATCAGGGTTGCGACATACAGGTTCCTACGAGCAGTACTTC. Its translation: CASRPSGLRHTGSYEQYF.

The chain carries TRBV5-1 and TRBJ2-1, with 7 bases that match TRBD2. The V gene end was trimmed by 1 base and the J gene end by 2 bases; junction bases not matched to a gene: 6. Per germline, CDR1 SGHRS and CDR2 YFSETQ. The CDR3 runs 16 residues. The CDR3 region has the DNA TGCGCCAGCAGCTTGTCGGGGGGAGGGGCCTACAATGAGCAGTTCTTC. Translated, it gives CASSLSGGGAYNEQFF.

The chain joins TRBV27 to TRBJ2-6; 8 positions match TRBD1. The V gene's germline CDR1 is MNHEY and CDR2 SMNVEV (reference sequence). V lost 5 bases to trimming and J lost 0 bases; unmatched junction nucleotides: 9. The CDR3 has 18 residues. The CDR3 sequence: CASSPGTGQSSGANVLTF. The DNA of the CDR3 is TGTGCCAGCAGTCCGGGGACAGGCCAAAGCTCTGGGGCCAACGTCCTGACTTTC.

V usage is TRBV29-1 and J usage is TRBJ2-1; TRBD2 agrees at 7 bases. The V gene end was trimmed by 4 bases and the J gene end by 11 bases; junction bases not matched to a gene: 14. The CDR3 is made up of 14 amino acids. Per the germline V gene, CDR1 is SQVTM and CDR2 is ANQGSEA. This CDR3 reads CSVGGSGKRWKQFF. The CDR3 coding sequence is TGCAGCGTTGGGGGAAGCGGGAAACGGTGGAAGCAGTTCTTC.

This clone appeared a few times. The CDR3 DNA sequence: TGTGCCAGTAGTATATCGTCCGGAACGGGCTATGGCTACACCTTC. It is translated as CASSISSGTGYGYTF. The rearrangement joins TRBV19 to TRBJ1-2, with D uncertain. The CDR3 contains 15 residues. Trimming left V 2 bases short and J 4 bases short, with 14 bases between. Per germline, CDR1 LNHDA and CDR2 SQIVND (reference sequence).

J is TRBJ2-7 and V is TRBV19, with 7 bases fitting TRBD1. Germline CDR1 reads LNHDA; CDR2 reads SQIVND (reference sequence). The CDR3 has 18 residues. Losses at the gene ends were 4 bases for V and 2 bases for J; bases not matched to a gene: 17. CDR3 sequence: CASSKTGPRQGTAYEQYF. CDR3 nucleotide sequence: TGTGCCAGTAGTAAGACGGGGCCTCGACAGGGAACAGCCTACGAGCAGTACTTC.

This clone was recorded only once. The chain has TRBV28 and TRBJ2-7, with 9 bases identical to TRBD1. The germline V gene encodes CDR1 MDHEN and CDR2 SYDVKM. The CDR3 is 16 residues long. Trimming removed 5 bases from V and 5 bases from J; junction bases left unmatched: 13. CDR3 DNA: TGTGCCAGCAGTGGCCGAAGATCCTGGACAGGGGACGAGCAGTACTTC. Translating gives CASSGRRSWTGDEQYF.

The rearrangement joins TRBV27 to TRBJ1-1, with TRBD1 matching 9 bases. CDR3 length equals 13 residues. Germline CDR1 reads MNHEY; CDR2 reads SMNVEV (reference sequence). The V and J ends lost 6 bases and 3 bases, in that order; junction bases with no gene match: 2. The CDR3 spells CASRDRGYTEAFF. DNA for the CDR3: TGTGCCAGCAGGGACAGGGGTTACACTGAAGCTTTCTTT.

This clone has more than one count but fewer than ten. In the same sample, other DNA sequences code for this CDR3. V and J are TRBV27 and TRBJ2-7, with 8 bases aligning to TRBD1. V lost 5 bases, J lost 4 bases, and 7 bases stayed unmatched. The germline CDR1 and CDR2 sequences are MNHEY and SMNVEV (reference sequence). CDR3 length: 14 amino acids. The CDR3 region is CASSLRTGTYEQYF. As DNA, the CDR3 is TGTGCCAGCAGTCTCAGGACAGGGACATACGAGCAGTACTTC.